This TCR beta chain comes out of a study of T cell responses to AZD1222 COVID-19 vaccine. The CDR3 has 14 residues. Germline trimming cut 4 bases from V and 0 bases from J; bases unmatched to any gene: 3. CDR1 SGHKS and CDR2 YYEKEE come from the germline V gene (reference sequence). Study-wide findings and caveats: Donor demographics were predominantly white British with a female majority; clonal diversity may be underestimated. Spike-wide coverage was observed for vaccine-associated CD4 TCRs, with dominant responses at 160-218 and 743-854. In the spike-specific TCR repertoire, nearly half reportedly target unmutated variant regions. Every sample of the repertoires postdated the peak T cell response.

This clone showed up just a few times. Its antigen is not identified. Assay: immunoSEQ multiplex PCR; the TCRdb copy retains only in-frame clones and omits some. The sample has fewer than 90,000 clones, around 89% seen once. V usage is TRBV5-5 and J usage is TRBJ1-1, with TRBD1 identical over 7 bases. The receptor was derived from an adult who received the AZD1222 COVID-19 vaccine. Sample: peripheral blood, taken 28 days after the second AZD1222 dose. The CDR3 DNA reads TGTGCCAGCAGCCGGGGACAGTTGAACACTGAAGCTTTCTTT. Protein: CASSRGQLNTEAFF.